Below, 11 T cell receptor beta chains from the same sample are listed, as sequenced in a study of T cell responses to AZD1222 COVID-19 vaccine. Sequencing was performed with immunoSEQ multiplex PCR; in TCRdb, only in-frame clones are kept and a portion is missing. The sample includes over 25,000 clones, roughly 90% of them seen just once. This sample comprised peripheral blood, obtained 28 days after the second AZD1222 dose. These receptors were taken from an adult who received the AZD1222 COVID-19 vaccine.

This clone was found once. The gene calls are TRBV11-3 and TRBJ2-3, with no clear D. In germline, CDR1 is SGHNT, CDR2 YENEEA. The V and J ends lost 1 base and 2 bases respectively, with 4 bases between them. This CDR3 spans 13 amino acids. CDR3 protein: CASSLGVTDTQYF. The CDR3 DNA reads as TGTGCCAGCAGCTTAGGGGTCACAGATACGCAGTATTTT.

The DNA for the CDR3 is TGTGCCAGCAGCCAAAATCAGGGGGGAGATTCACCCCTCCACTTT. This codes for CASSQNQGGDSPLHF. The chain uses TRBV4-2 and TRBJ1-6; 7 nucleotides match TRBD1. This CDR3 has 15 amino acids. J was trimmed by 8 bases and V by 2 bases; bases with no gene match: 6. Germline loops: CDR1 LGHNA, CDR2 YNFKEQ.

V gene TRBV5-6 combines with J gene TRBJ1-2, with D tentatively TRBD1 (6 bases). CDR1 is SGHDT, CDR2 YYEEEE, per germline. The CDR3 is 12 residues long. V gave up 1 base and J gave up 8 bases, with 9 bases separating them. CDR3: CASSLFRGGYTF. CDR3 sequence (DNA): TGTGCCAGCAGCTTGTTCAGGGGAGGCTACACCTTC.

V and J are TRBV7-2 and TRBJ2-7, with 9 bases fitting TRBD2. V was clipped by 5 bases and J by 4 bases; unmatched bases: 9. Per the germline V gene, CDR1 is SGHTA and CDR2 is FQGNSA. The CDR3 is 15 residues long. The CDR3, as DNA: TGTGCCAGCAGCCCACCCGGGACTAGCTCATACGAGCAGTACTTC. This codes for CASSPPGTSSYEQYF.

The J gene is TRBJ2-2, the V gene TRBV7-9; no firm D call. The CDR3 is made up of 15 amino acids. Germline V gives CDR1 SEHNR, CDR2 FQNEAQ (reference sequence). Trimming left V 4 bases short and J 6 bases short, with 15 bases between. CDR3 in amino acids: CASSSFLESAGELFF. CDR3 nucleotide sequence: TGTGCCAGCAGCTCCTTTCTAGAGAGCGCCGGGGAGCTGTTTTTT.

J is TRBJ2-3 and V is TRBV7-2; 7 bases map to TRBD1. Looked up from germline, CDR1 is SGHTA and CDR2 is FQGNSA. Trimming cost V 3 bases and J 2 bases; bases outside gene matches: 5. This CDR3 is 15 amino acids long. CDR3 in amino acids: CASSLTGQLTDTQYF. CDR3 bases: TGTGCCAGCAGCTTGACAGGGCAGCTCACAGATACGCAGTATTTT.

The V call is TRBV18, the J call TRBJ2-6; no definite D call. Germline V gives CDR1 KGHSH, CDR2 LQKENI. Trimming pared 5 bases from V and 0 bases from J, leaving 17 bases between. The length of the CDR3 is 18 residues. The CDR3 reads CASSNTSQIRSGANVLTF. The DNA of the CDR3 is TGTGCCAGCTCAAACACCTCTCAAATTCGCTCTGGGGCCAACGTCCTGACTTTC.

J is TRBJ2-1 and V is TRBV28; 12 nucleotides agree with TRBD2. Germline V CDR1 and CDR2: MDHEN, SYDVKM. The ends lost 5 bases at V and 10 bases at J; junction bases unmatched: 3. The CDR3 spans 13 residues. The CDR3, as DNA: TGTGCCAGCAGTATTGGGACTAGCGGGGAGCAGTTCTTC. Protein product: CASSIGTSGEQFF.

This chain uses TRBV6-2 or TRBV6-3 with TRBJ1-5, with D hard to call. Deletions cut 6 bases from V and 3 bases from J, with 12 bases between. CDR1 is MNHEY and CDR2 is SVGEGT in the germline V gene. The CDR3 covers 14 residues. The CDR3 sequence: CASSLQTLNQPQHF. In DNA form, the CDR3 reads TGTGCCAGCAGCCTCCAAACGCTCAATCAGCCCCAGCATTTT.

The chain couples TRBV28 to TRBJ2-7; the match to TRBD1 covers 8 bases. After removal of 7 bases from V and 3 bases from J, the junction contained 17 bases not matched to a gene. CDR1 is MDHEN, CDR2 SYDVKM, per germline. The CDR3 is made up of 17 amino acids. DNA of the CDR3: TGTGCCAGCATATGGGCAGGGGGCGACTACGGGGACTACGAGCAGTACTTC. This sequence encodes CASIWAGGDYGDYEQYF.

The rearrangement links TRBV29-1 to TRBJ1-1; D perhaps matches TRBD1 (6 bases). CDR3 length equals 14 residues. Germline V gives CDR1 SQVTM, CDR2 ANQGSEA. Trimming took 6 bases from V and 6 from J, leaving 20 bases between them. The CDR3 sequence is CSVSYSTGYAEAFF. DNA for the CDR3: TGCAGCGTCAGCTACAGTACAGGGTACGCTGAAGCTTTCTTT. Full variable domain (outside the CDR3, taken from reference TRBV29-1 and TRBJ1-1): SAVISQKPSRDICQRGTSLTIQCQVDSQVTMMFWYRQQPGQSLTLIATANQGSEATYESGFVIDKFPISRPNLTFSTLTVSNMSPEDSSIYLCSVSYSTGYAEAFFGQGTRLTVV.